This T cell receptor (beta chain) is from a study of blood T cell repertoires in COVID-19. This clone was observed a handful of times. This table comes from immunoSEQ multiplex PCR, and its TCRdb copy is limited to in-frame clones, with some not included. The top ten clones hold less than 3.5% of a sample with about 120,000 clones, approximately 84% of them seen once. The sequenced sample consisted of peripheral blood. The receptor was isolated from a man aged 40-50 years with acute or convalescent COVID-19.

The chain's CDR3 is CASRLGGESNQPQHF. The CDR3, as DNA: TGTGCCAGCCGCTTAGGAGGGGAGAGCAATCAGCCCCAGCATTTT. The chain is built from TRBV28 and TRBJ1-5, with a tentative D call TRBD1 (5 bases). V lost 8 bases to trimming and J lost 1 base, with 15 bases between them. CDR3 length: 15 residues. Germline V gene data show CDR1 as MDHEN and CDR2 as SYDVKM.